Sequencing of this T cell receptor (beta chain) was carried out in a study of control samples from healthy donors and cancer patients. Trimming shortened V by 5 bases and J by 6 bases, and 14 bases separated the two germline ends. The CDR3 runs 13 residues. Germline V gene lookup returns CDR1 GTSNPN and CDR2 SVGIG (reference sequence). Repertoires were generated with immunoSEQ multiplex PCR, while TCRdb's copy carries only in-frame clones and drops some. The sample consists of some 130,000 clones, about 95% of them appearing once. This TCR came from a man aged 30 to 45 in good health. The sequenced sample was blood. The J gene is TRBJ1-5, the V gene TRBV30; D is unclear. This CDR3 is CAWAALGGQPQHF. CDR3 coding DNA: TGTGCCTGGGCCGCTTTGGGTGGTCAGCCCCAGCATTTT.